Below are 22 T cell receptor beta chains sequenced from a single sample in a study of technical replicates of blood from a few donors. Here immunoSEQ multiplex PCR was the method, and the copy in TCRdb shows in-frame clones only, minus some. The data contain around 89,000 clones, roughly 94% of them seen just once; the ten biggest clones take up about 0.25%. The sequenced sample was T cells isolated from PBMCs. These receptors were obtained from a human donor in good health.

This chain connects TRBV11-3 to TRBJ2-7, with 11 bases matching TRBD2. Germline-derived CDR1 and CDR2 are SGHNT and YENEEA. V dropped 3 bases and J dropped 7; count of bases not matched to a gene: 5. The CDR3 covers 14 residues. The CDR3 spells CASSFGLAGEEQYF. CDR3 bases: TGTGCCAGCAGCTTTGGACTAGCGGGTGAGGAGCAGTACTTC.

The rearrangement links TRBV6-5 to TRBJ1-5; 10 nucleotides align to TRBD1. CDR3 length: 15 residues. Germline CDR1 is MNHEY and CDR2 is SVGAGI. V trimming: 4 bases; J trimming: 5 bases; junction bases outside the gene matches: 5. CDR3 nucleotide sequence: TGTGCCAGCAGTTTGACAGGGGGCGGCGATCAGCCCCAGCATTTT. Translating gives CASSLTGGGDQPQHF.

The chain links TRBV28 to TRBJ1-1; 7 bases are a match to TRBD1. The ends lost 6 bases at V and 0 bases at J; junction bases unmatched: 10. Germline CDR1 is MDHEN and CDR2 is SYDVKM. This CDR3 is 16 amino acids long. CDR3 nucleotides: TGTGCCAGCAGATTCGGGACAGTGGATTTGAACACTGAAGCTTTCTTT. Its protein product is CASRFGTVDLNTEAFF. Complete variable domain (other parts from reference TRBV28 and TRBJ1-1): DVKVTQSSRYLVKRTGEKVFLECVQDMDHENMFWYRQDPGLGLRLIYFSYDVKMKEKGDIPEGYSVSREKKERFSLILESASTNQTSMYLCASRFGTVDLNTEAFFGQGTRLTVV.

The V and J genes are TRBV5-1 and TRBJ1-1, with a weak D call TRBD1 (5 bases). V dropped 4 bases and J dropped 1 base, with 11 bases sitting between them. CDR1 is SGHRS, CDR2 YFSETQ, per germline. The CDR3 contains 14 residues. Written as DNA, the CDR3 is TGCGCCAGCAGCCAGGGTTGGACGAACACTGAAGCTTTCTTT. Translated, it gives CASSQGWTNTEAFF.

The chain recombines TRBV11-2 with TRBJ1-1, with D possibly being TRBD1 (5 bases). The CDR3 has 13 amino acids. The V end was cut by 4 bases, the J end by 2 bases, with 8 bases between. The germline CDR1 and CDR2 sequences are SGHAT and FQNNGV. In DNA, the CDR3 is TGTGCCAGCAGCTCGAGGACAAACACTGAAGCTTTCTTT. Amino acid sequence: CASSSRTNTEAFF.

The rearrangement joins TRBV7-6 to TRBJ2-1; the D gene is possibly TRBD1 (5 bases). The CDR3 has 16 amino acids. Per germline, CDR1 SGHVS and CDR2 FNYEAQ. Trimming took 1 base from V and 5 from J, leaving 15 bases between them. The CDR3 loop reads CASSLDQGRADNEQFF. For the CDR3, the DNA is TGTGCCAGCAGCTTAGATCAAGGCAGGGCGGACAATGAGCAGTTCTTC.

The CDR3 loop is CASSARTGKDAFF. CDR3 sequence (DNA): TGTGCCAGCAGCGCAAGGACAGGGAAGGATGCTTTCTTT. This chain links TRBV7-9 with TRBJ1-1; 8 nucleotides agree with TRBD1. The germline V gene encodes CDR1 SEHNR and CDR2 FQNEAQ (reference sequence). J was trimmed by 11 bases and V by 5 bases; bases with no gene match: 10. The CDR3 has 13 residues.

The chain uses TRBV7-9 and TRBJ1-5, with D possibly TRBD1 on 5 matching bases. There are 14 residues in the CDR3. Germline loops: CDR1 SEHNR, CDR2 FQNEAQ (reference sequence). The germline V and J ends were trimmed by 4 bases and 0 bases, with 7 bases remaining between them. CDR3 protein: CASSSGSSNQPQHF. DNA of the CDR3: TGTGCCAGCAGCTCAGGGTCTAGCAATCAGCCCCAGCATTTT.

This rearrangement joins TRBV9 to TRBJ1-3; 8 bases are shared with TRBD1. In germline, CDR1 is SGDLS, CDR2 YYNGEE. There are 15 residues in the CDR3. Trimming at V came to 0 bases and at J to 2 bases, leaving 1 base not matched to a gene. CDR3 amino acids: CASSVGTGPGNTIYF. CDR3 in DNA: TGTGCCAGCAGCGTAGGGACAGGGCCTGGAAACACCATATATTTT.

The chain links TRBV28 to TRBJ2-5; TRBD1 is a possible D gene (6 bases). The CDR3 covers 15 residues. CDR1 is MDHEN, CDR2 SYDVKM, per germline. The V and J ends lost 5 bases and 5 bases respectively, with 18 bases between them. Here the CDR3 DNA reads TGTGCCAGCAGTGGACCGATTGGGGGCCCTGAGACCCAGTACTTC. This codes for CASSGPIGGPETQYF.

CDR3 DNA: TGCAGCGTTCTTGTTCAGGGGAACACTGAAGCTTTCTTT. This sequence encodes CSVLVQGNTEAFF. The rearrangement links TRBV29-1 to TRBJ1-1; tentatively, D is TRBD1 (5 bases). The CDR3 sequence is 13 residues long. Per the germline V gene, CDR1 is SQVTM and CDR2 is ANQGSEA. The ends were cut back, 5 bases at V and 1 base at J, with 11 bases in the middle.

The chain is built from TRBV7-2 and TRBJ1-1; maybe TRBD1 (6 bases). The CDR3 contains 17 residues. V was shortened by 5 bases and J by 1 base, with 20 bases between the two germline ends. CDR1 and CDR2 from the germline V gene are SGHTA and FQGNSA. CDR3 nucleotides: TGTGCCAGCAGCCCCCCGGTCTGGGGAGGGGGGAACACTGAAGCTTTCTTT. The encoded protein is CASSPPVWGGGNTEAFF.

The rearrangement uses TRBV18 and TRBJ1-2, with 10 bases that match TRBD1. V lost 3 bases to trimming and J lost 6 bases; unmatched junction nucleotides: 10. This CDR3 region has 16 residues. In germline, CDR1 is KGHSH, CDR2 LQKENI. DNA of the CDR3: TGTGCCAGCTCACCCAACGATATGACAGGGGGCAATGGCTACACCTTC. Translating gives CASSPNDMTGGNGYTF.

The chain has TRBV21-1 and TRBJ1-5; the table gives TRBD1 as D, unverified against the DNA. TRBV21-1 is noted as a pseudogene. The CDR3 is made up of 16 amino acids. The CDR3 region has the DNA TGTGCCAGCAGAACTAGACCGGGACAGGTGAATCAGCCCCAGCATTTT. Translating it yields CASRTRPGQVNQPQHF.

The chain links TRBV7-6 to TRBJ1-1; D is perhaps TRBD1 (6 bases). The germline V gene encodes CDR1 SGHVS and CDR2 FNYEAQ. Trimming removed 3 bases at V and 1 base at J, with 9 bases between. The CDR3 covers 14 residues. The CDR3 reads CASSLGHTNTEAFF. In nucleotides, the CDR3 is TGTGCCAGCAGCTTGGGACATACGAACACTGAAGCTTTCTTT.

The CDR3 bases are TGTGCCAGTAGTGTCCAGGGAATTCAGCCCCAGCATTTT. This encodes CASSVQGIQPQHF. The V gene is TRBV19, the J gene TRBJ1-5; tentatively, D is TRBD1 (5 bases). The CDR3 contains 13 residues. Germline V CDR1 and CDR2: LNHDA, SQIVND (reference sequence). V was trimmed by 5 bases and J by 6 bases, leaving 11 bases between them.

The chain is built from TRBV5-8 and TRBJ1-4; D not certain. The CDR3 contains 17 residues. V lost 0 bases and J 0 bases, leaving 12 bases between the germline ends. Germline V lookup: CDR1 SGHTS, CDR2 YDEGEE. This CDR3 reads CASSLADILATNEKLFF. The DNA of the CDR3 is TGTGCCAGCAGCTTGGCCGACATACTTGCAACTAATGAAAAACTGTTTTTT.

The CDR3 DNA is TGTGCCAGCAGTGAAGGTCAGGGGTTTACCAAAAACATTCAGTACTTC. Translated, it gives CASSEGQGFTKNIQYF. The gene calls are TRBV6-1 and TRBJ2-4; tentative D call: TRBD1 (6 bases). Germline V CDR1 and CDR2: MNHNS, SASEGT. The germline V and J ends were trimmed by 1 base and 2 bases, with 12 bases remaining between them. The CDR3 spans 16 residues.

The rearrangement uses TRBV6-6 and TRBJ2-3, with 9 bases aligning to TRBD2. The CDR3 totals 15 residues. Germline lookup yields CDR1 MNHNY and CDR2 SVGAGI (reference sequence). The ends lost 4 bases at V and 4 bases at J; junction bases unmatched: 6. The CDR3 here is CASSLIAGVADTQYF. The CDR3 DNA reads as TGTGCCAGCAGTTTAATAGCGGGAGTGGCAGATACGCAGTATTTT.

The rearrangement links TRBV30 to TRBJ2-1, with D possibly being TRBD2 (6 bases). The ends were cut back, 3 bases at V and 7 bases at J, with 19 bases in the middle. This CDR3 is 15 amino acids long. Germline V gene lookup returns CDR1 GTSNPN and CDR2 SVGIG (reference sequence). The CDR3 protein is CAWSKLAPVGNEQFF. The CDR3 nucleotides are TGTGCCTGGAGCAAACTAGCACCTGTTGGAAATGAGCAGTTCTTC.

The rearrangement uses TRBV5-1 and TRBJ1-1; D gene ambiguous. Per the germline V gene, CDR1 is SGHRS and CDR2 is YFSETQ. The ends were cut back, 1 base at V and 3 bases at J, with 22 bases in the middle. The CDR3 is made up of 18 amino acids. As DNA, the CDR3 is TGCGCCAGCAGCTTGTACAATTTGGCGGCTTCGGAGGACACTGAAGCTTTCTTT. Its translation: CASSLYNLAASEDTEAFF.

The J gene is TRBJ2-7, the V gene TRBV28; 13 nucleotides match TRBD2. Germline CDR1 MDHEN, CDR2 SYDVKM. The V segment lost 6 bases and the J segment 3 bases; nucleotides outside the gene matches: 8. CDR3 length: 16 residues. The CDR3 region is CASSSTSGRPFYEQYF. The DNA for the CDR3 is TGTGCCAGCAGCTCGACTAGCGGGAGGCCCTTCTACGAGCAGTACTTC.